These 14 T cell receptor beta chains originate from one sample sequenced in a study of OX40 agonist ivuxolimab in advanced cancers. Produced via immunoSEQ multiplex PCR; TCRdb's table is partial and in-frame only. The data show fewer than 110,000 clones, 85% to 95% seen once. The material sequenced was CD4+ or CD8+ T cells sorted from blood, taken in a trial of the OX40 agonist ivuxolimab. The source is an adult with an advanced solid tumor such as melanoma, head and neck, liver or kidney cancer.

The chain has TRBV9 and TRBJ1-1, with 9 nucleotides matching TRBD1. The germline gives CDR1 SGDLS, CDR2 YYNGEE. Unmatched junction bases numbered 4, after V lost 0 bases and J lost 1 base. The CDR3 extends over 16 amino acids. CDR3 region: CASSVGDRVWNTEAFF. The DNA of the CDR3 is TGTGCCAGCAGCGTAGGGGACAGGGTTTGGAACACTGAAGCTTTCTTT.

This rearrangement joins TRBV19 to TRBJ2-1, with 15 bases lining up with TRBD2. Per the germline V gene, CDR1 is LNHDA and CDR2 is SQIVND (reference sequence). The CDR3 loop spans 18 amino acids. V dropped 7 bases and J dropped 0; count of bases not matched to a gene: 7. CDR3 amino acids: CASKGLAGGGGSYNEQFF. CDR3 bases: TGTGCCAGTAAAGGACTAGCGGGAGGGGGGGGCTCCTACAATGAGCAGTTCTTC.

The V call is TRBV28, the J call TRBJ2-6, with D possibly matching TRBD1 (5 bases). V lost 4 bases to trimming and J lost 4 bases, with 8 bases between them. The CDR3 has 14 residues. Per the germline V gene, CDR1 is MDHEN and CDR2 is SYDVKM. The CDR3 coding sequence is TGTGCCAGCAGTTCAGGGTCAGGGGCCAACGTCCTGACTTTC. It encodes CASSSGSGANVLTF. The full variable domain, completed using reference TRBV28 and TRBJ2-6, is DVKVTQSSRYLVKRTGEKVFLECVQDMDHENMFWYRQDPGLGLRLIYFSYDVKMKEKGDIPEGYSVSREKKERFSLILESASTNQTSMYLCASSSGSGANVLTFGAGSRLTVL.

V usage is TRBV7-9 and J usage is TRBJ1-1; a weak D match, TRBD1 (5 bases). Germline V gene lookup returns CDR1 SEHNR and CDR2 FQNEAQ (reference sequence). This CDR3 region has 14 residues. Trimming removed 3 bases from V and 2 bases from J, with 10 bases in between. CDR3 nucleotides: TGTGCCAGCAGCTTCGGGACGGCCAACACTGAAGCTTTCTTT. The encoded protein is CASSFGTANTEAFF. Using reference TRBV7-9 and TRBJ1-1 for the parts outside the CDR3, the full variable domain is DTGVSQNPRHKITKRGQNVTFRCDPISEHNRLYWYRQTLGQGPEFLTYFQNEAQLEKSRLLSDRFSAERPKGSFSTLEIQRTEQGDSAMYLCASSFGTANTEAFFGQGTRLTVV.

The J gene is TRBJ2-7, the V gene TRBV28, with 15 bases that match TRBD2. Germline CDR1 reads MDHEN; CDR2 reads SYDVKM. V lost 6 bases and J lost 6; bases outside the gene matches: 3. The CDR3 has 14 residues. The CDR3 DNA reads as TGTGCCAGCAGCGGACTAGCGGGAGGGGGCGAGCAGTACTTC. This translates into CASSGLAGGGEQYF.

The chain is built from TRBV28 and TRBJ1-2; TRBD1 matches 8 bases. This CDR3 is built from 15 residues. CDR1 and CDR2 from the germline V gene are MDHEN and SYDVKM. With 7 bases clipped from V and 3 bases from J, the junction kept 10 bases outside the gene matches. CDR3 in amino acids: CASTSLQGAHYGYTF. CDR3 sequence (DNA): TGTGCCAGCACCAGTCTGCAGGGGGCACACTATGGCTACACCTTC.

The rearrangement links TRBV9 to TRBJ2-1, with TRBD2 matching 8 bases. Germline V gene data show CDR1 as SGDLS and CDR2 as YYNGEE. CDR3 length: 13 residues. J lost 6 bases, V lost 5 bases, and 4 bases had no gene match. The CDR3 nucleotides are TGTGCCAGCAGACCTACTAGCGGCAATGAGCAGTTCTTC. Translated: CASRPTSGNEQFF.

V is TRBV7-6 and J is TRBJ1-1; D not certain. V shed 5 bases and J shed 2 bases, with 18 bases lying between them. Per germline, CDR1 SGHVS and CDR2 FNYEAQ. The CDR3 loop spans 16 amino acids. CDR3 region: CASSPNALVSNTEAFF. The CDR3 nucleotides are TGTGCCAGCAGCCCGAACGCCCTTGTCAGTAACACTGAAGCTTTCTTT.

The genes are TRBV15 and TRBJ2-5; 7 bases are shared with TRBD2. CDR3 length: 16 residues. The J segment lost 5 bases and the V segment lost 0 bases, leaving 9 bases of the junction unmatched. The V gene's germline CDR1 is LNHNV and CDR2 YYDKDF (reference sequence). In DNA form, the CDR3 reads TGTGCCACCAGCAGAGATCTAGGCGGGAGCTTTGAGACCCAGTACTTC. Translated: CATSRDLGGSFETQYF.

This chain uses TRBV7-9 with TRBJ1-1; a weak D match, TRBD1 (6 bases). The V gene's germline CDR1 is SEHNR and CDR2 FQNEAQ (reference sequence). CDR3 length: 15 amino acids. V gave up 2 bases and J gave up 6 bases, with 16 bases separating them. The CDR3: CASSLPAGGTPEAFF. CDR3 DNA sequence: TGTGCCAGCAGCTTACCAGCGGGGGGCACACCTGAAGCTTTCTTT.

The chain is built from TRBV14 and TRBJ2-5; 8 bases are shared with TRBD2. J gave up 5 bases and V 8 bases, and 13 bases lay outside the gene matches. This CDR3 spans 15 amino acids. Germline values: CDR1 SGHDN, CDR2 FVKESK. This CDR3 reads CASRDGRAGGETQYF. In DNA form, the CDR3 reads TGTGCCAGCCGGGACGGGAGGGCCGGAGGGGAGACCCAGTACTTC.

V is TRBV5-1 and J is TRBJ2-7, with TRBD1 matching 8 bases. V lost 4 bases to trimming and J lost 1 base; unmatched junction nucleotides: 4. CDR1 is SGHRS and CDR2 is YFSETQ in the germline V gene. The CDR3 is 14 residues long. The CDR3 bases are TGCGCCAGCAGCGGGGACAGGAGTTCCTACGAGCAGTACTTC. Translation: CASSGDRSSYEQYF.

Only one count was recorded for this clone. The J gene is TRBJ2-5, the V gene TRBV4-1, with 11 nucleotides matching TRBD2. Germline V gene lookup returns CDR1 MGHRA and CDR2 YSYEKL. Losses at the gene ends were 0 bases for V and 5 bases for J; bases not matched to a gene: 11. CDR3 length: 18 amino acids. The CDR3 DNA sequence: TGCGCCAGCAGCCAAGATCTAACTAGCGGGAGAGGAGCGGAGACCCAGTACTTC. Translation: CASSQDLTSGRGAETQYF.

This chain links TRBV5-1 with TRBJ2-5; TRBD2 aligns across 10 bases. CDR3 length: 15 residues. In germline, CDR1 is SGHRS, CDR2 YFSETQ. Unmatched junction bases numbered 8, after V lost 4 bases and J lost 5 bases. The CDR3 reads CASSPGAGGLETQYF. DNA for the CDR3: TGCGCCAGCAGCCCGGGAGCGGGAGGGCTTGAGACCCAGTACTTC.